Listed here are 27 T cell receptor beta chains from one sample, sequenced in a study of Graves' ophthalmopathy and Graves' hyperthyroidism. Transcripts of RNA were the source for amplifying TCR beta CDR3 regions. Amplification began with first-round RT-PCR using HTBI primers, then second-round multiplex PCR was performed. TCRdb re-analysed the multiplex PCR reads in MiXCR, keeping a single row per CDR3 protein. The sample holds 600,000 to 700,000 distinct CDR3 sequences, over 40% seen once. Sequenced sample: peripheral blood. The receptors stem from an adult man with Graves' ophthalmopathy.

This clonotype was detected only a few times. The V gene is TRBV4-1, the J gene TRBJ2-7, with a weak D call TRBD1 (7 bases). Trimming pared 2 bases from V and 7 bases from J, leaving 18 bases between. The V gene's germline CDR1 is MGHRA and CDR2 YSYEKL. CDR3 size: 15 residues. This chain's CDR3 is CASSQRRRDSGEQYF. The CDR3 DNA follows: TGCGCCAGCAGCCAACGGAGGAGGGACAGCGGAGAGCAGTACTTC.

The rearrangement links TRBV2 to TRBJ2-3, with 10 positions matching TRBD1. Germline trimming cut 5 bases from V and 4 bases from J; bases unmatched to any gene: 12. The CDR3 is 17 amino acids. The germline V gene encodes CDR1 SNHLY and CDR2 FYNNEI. CDR3 sequence reads: CASSYSGQGSDADTQYF. The CDR3 DNA is TGTGCCAGCAGTTACTCGGGACAGGGGAGCGATGCAGATACGCAGTATTTT.

Comment on this clonotype: A much larger clone differs by one base, so this may be a read error. V gene TRBV9 combines with J gene TRBJ1-6; TRBD1 is a possible D gene (5 bases). The germline V gene encodes CDR1 SGDLS and CDR2 YYNGEE. The CDR3 length is 16 residues. The CDR3 coding sequence is TGTGCCGGCAGCGTAGGTGGGGGGTCCTATAATTCACCCCTCCACTTT. This codes for CAGSVGGGSYNSPLHF.

This clonotype has ten or more counts. The J gene is TRBJ1-2, the V gene TRBV19; D is ambiguous. The ends were cut back, 5 bases at V and 2 bases at J, with 12 bases in the middle. The CDR3 spans 14 residues. Germline CDR1 is LNHDA and CDR2 is SQIVND (reference sequence). DNA for the CDR3: TGTGCCAGTAGTTCGCTACAGCGAAACTATGGCTACACCTTC. Translation gives CASSSLQRNYGYTF.

The chain combines TRBV5-1 with TRBJ1-1, with TRBD1 as a possible D gene (5 bases). The CDR3 runs 13 residues. Germline CDR1 and CDR2: SGHRS and YFSETQ. V dropped 5 bases and J dropped 6 bases, with 14 bases sitting between them. DNA of the CDR3: TGCGCCAGCAGAATCCCGGGGGTCTCTGAAGCTTTCTTT. Amino acid sequence: CASRIPGVSEAFF.

Only a few counts were recorded for this clonotype. This chain links TRBV7-9 with TRBJ1-3; D is unclear. The V and J ends lost 2 bases and 0 bases respectively, with 11 bases between them. The CDR3 spans 16 residues. CDR1 is SEHNR, CDR2 FQNEAQ, per germline (reference sequence). CDR3 protein: CASSLKITASGNTIYF. The CDR3, as DNA: TGTGCCAGCAGCTTAAAAATAACAGCCTCTGGAAACACCATATATTTT.

The rearrangement links TRBV11-2 to TRBJ2-7, with a possible D match to TRBD2 (5 bases). Per germline, CDR1 SGHAT and CDR2 FQNNGV. CDR3 length equals 15 residues. V dropped 0 bases and J dropped 0 bases, with 9 bases sitting between them. The CDR3: CASSLDSANSYEQYF. The CDR3 nucleotides are TGTGCCAGCAGCTTAGATAGCGCTAACTCCTACGAGCAGTACTTC.

Ten or more counts support this clonotype. The chain employs TRBV7-9 and TRBJ1-2, with 9 bases lining up with TRBD1. The CDR3 spans 15 residues. With 2 bases clipped from V and 5 bases from J, the junction kept 6 bases outside the gene matches. Germline loops: CDR1 SEHNR, CDR2 FQNEAQ (reference sequence). The CDR3 here is CASSLPGQGLYGYTF. CDR3 sequence (DNA): TGTGCCAGCAGCTTACCGGGACAGGGACTTTATGGCTACACCTTC.

A note on this clonotype: A read error may account for a junction end that differs from germline. The J gene is TRBJ1-2, the V gene TRBV2; perhaps TRBD1 as D (5 bases). CDR1 and CDR2 (germline): SNHLY, FYNNEI. The CDR3 totals 12 residues. The chain's CDR3 is CSSSWGRDGYTF. CDR3 DNA sequence: TGTTCCAGCAGTTGGGGCAGGGATGGCTACACCTTC.

This clonotype was recorded many times. V usage is TRBV20-1 and J usage is TRBJ1-1; D is ambiguous. The CDR3 has 13 residues. Germline V lookup: CDR1 DFQATT, CDR2 SNEGSKA (reference sequence). Trimming stripped 2 bases from V and 1 base from J, with 8 bases between. The CDR3 DNA reads TGCAGTGCTAGAAGCACAGAGAACACTGAAGCTTTCTTT. Residues: CSARSTENTEAFF.

The V gene is TRBV2, the J gene TRBJ1-6, with 9 bases matching TRBD1. Trimming removed 8 bases from V and 6 bases from J; junction bases left unmatched: 5. CDR3 length equals 14 residues. Germline assignment: CDR1 SNHLY and CDR2 FYNNEI. The DNA for the CDR3 is TGTGCCAGCCCGGAGACAGGGGGTAATTCACCCCTCCACTTT. This codes for CASPETGGNSPLHF. Together with reference TRBV2 and TRBJ1-6, the CDR3 gives the full variable domain: EPEVTQTPSHQVTQMGQEVILRCVPISNHLYFYWYRQILGQKVEFLVSFYNNEISEKSEIFDDQFSVERPDGSNFTLKIRSTKLEDSAMYFCASPETGGNSPLHFGNGTRLTVT.

This clonotype was counted ten times or more. V is TRBV6-6 and J is TRBJ1-6; 7 bases line up with TRBD1. Germline CDR1 and CDR2: MNHNY and SVGAGI (reference sequence). The CDR3 has 15 residues. The V segment lost 6 bases and the J segment 8 bases; nucleotides outside the gene matches: 10. The CDR3 loop is CASRSPGTAYSPLHF. The CDR3 coding sequence is TGTGCCAGCAGGTCACCCGGGACAGCGTATTCACCCCTCCACTTT.

This clonotype has at least ten counts. The chain combines TRBV7-2 with TRBJ2-2, with 9 nucleotides matching TRBD1. V was clipped by 4 bases and J by 4 bases; unmatched bases: 7. From germline, CDR1 is SGHTA and CDR2 FQGNSA. The length of the CDR3 is 16 residues. CDR3 loop: CASSYWDRAVTGELFF. The CDR3 bases are TGTGCCAGCAGCTACTGGGACAGGGCAGTCACCGGGGAGCTGTTTTTT.

The genes are TRBV10-3 and TRBJ2-5; 10 bases align to TRBD1. In germline, CDR1 is ENHRY, CDR2 SYGVKD. Trimming removed 6 bases from V and 4 bases from J; junction bases left unmatched: 5. This CDR3 has 14 residues. The CDR3 loop reads CAIRRGQGPETQYF. DNA of the CDR3: TGTGCCATCAGACGGGGACAGGGGCCAGAGACCCAGTACTTC.

This clonotype was recorded only once. The genes are TRBV10-3 and TRBJ1-5; no clear D gene. From germline, CDR1 is ENHRY and CDR2 SYGVKD. This CDR3 is 14 amino acids long. Trimming pared 10 bases from V and 4 bases from J, leaving 17 bases between. CDR3 loop: CASTIRDLNQPQHF. The CDR3 region has the DNA TGTGCCAGCACTATTCGGGATCTAAATCAGCCCCAGCATTTT.

V is TRBV29-1 and J is TRBJ2-7; 9 bases are shared with TRBD1. The germline gives CDR1 SQVTM, CDR2 ANQGSEA. This CDR3 has 13 amino acids. The junction had 5 bases not matched to a gene; V was cut back by 5 bases and J by 3 bases. CDR3 sequence: CSVTRTGDYEQYF. Written as DNA, the CDR3 is TGCAGCGTTACTCGGACAGGGGACTACGAGCAGTACTTC.

The chain recombines TRBV7-3 with TRBJ1-1; D is possibly TRBD1 (6 bases). The germline V gene encodes CDR1 SGHTA and CDR2 FQGTGA. The CDR3 spans 16 residues. V shed 1 base and J shed 0 bases, with 12 bases lying between them. CDR3 region: CASSLNPGVMNTEAFF. DNA of the CDR3: TGTGCCAGCAGCTTAAACCCAGGGGTCATGAACACTGAAGCTTTCTTT.

The chain links TRBV19 to TRBJ2-2; D may be TRBD1 or TRBD2 (6 bases each). The CDR3 covers 15 residues. Per germline, CDR1 LNHDA and CDR2 SQIVND (reference sequence). V gave up 3 bases and J gave up 6 bases, with 14 bases separating them. The CDR3 reads CASSIMGGPPGELFF. In nucleotides, the CDR3 is TGTGCCAGTAGTATTATGGGGGGCCCCCCCGGGGAGCTGTTTTTT. Using reference TRBV19 and TRBJ2-2 for the parts outside the CDR3, the full variable domain is DGGITQSPKYLFRKEGQNVTLSCEQNLNHDAMYWYRQDPGQGLRLIYYSQIVNDFQKGDIAEGYSVSREKKESFPLTVTSAQKNPTAFYLCASSIMGGPPGELFFGEGSRLTVL.

With respect to this clonotype: A read error may produce the germline difference seen at one junction end. The V and J genes are TRBV5-1 and TRBJ1-1, with TRBD1 as a possible D gene (5 bases). The CDR3 sequence is 12 residues long. CDR1 SGHRS and CDR2 YFSETQ come from the germline V gene. The CDR3 DNA is TGCGCCGGCAGCTTCGGGGGCACTGAAGCTTTCTTT. This sequence encodes CAGSFGGTEAFF. The full variable domain, its missing parts supplied by reference TRBV5-1 and TRBJ1-1, is KAGVTQTPRYLIKTRGQQVTLSCSPISGHRSVSWYQQTPGQGLQFLFEYFSETQRNKGNFPGRFSGRQFSNSRSEMNVSTLELGDSALYLCAGSFGGTEAFFGQGTRLTVV.

In this sample, this clonotype turned up many times. V is TRBV14 and J is TRBJ1-1; D call uncertain. Germline-derived CDR1 and CDR2 are SGHDN and FVKESK. The CDR3 has 11 amino acids. Trimming took off 1 base at V and 4 bases at J, with 1 base between the two ends. The CDR3 bases are TGTGCCAGCAGCCAAGCCACTGAAGCTTTCTTT. This encodes CASSQATEAFF.

V gene TRBV5-4 combines with J gene TRBJ1-4; D remains unclear. The CDR3 covers 14 residues. Trimming removed 4 bases from V and 7 bases from J, with 14 bases in between. From germline, CDR1 is SGHNT and CDR2 YYREEE (reference sequence). CDR3 amino acids: CASSTKGFGEKLFF. CDR3 sequence (DNA): TGTGCCAGCAGCACTAAAGGCTTCGGTGAAAAACTGTTTTTT.

This clonotype was observed many times. The chain uses TRBV12-3 or TRBV12-4 and TRBJ1-1; D gene uncertain. The germline V and J ends were trimmed by 8 bases and 0 bases, with 13 bases remaining between them. The CDR3 extends over 14 amino acids. In DNA, the CDR3 is TGTGCCAGCTGTTATAGGAACATGAACACTGAAGCTTTCTTT. The encoded protein is CASCYRNMNTEAFF.

Many counts were recorded for this clonotype. The rearrangement joins TRBV19 to TRBJ1-1, with 7 bases matching TRBD1. The germline gives CDR1 LNHDA, CDR2 SQIVND (reference sequence). CDR3 length equals 14 residues. The trim removed 7 bases at V and 0 bases at J, leaving 5 bases unmatched. The CDR3 DNA sequence: TGTGCCAGTACCACGACAGGGATGAACACTGAAGCTTTCTTT. It encodes CASTTTGMNTEAFF.

This clonotype was detected ten times or more. V usage is TRBV19 and J usage is TRBJ2-7; tentatively, D is TRBD2 (6 bases). Germline loops: CDR1 LNHDA, CDR2 SQIVND (reference sequence). This CDR3 has 13 residues. Trimming removed 3 bases from V and 1 base from J, with 7 bases in between. DNA for the CDR3: TGTGCCAGTAGTATGGAGGGGTCCTACGAGCAGTACTTC. Encoded protein: CASSMEGSYEQYF.

The chain has TRBV9 and TRBJ1-5; TRBD1 matches at 7 bases. Germline CDR1 reads SGDLS; CDR2 reads YYNGEE. The V segment lost 5 bases and the J segment 0 bases; nucleotides outside the gene matches: 8. The CDR3 is 16 amino acids. CDR3 bases: TGTGCCAGCAGTCGCGACAGGGAGTATAGCAATCAGCCCCAGCATTTT. The encoded protein is CASSRDREYSNQPQHF. Full variable domain (remainder filled in from reference TRBV9 and TRBJ1-5): DSGVTQTPKHLITATGQRVTLRCSPRSGDLSVYWYQQSLDQGLQFLIQYYNGEERAKGNILERFSAQQFPDLHSELNLSSLELGDSALYFCASSRDREYSNQPQHFGDGTRLSIL.

J is TRBJ1-4 and V is TRBV11-2; D may be TRBD1 (5 bases). There are 15 residues in the CDR3. Trimming shortened V by 5 bases and J by 2 bases, and 12 bases separated the two germline ends. The germline V gene has CDR1 SGHAT and CDR2 FQNNGV. In DNA form, the CDR3 reads TGTGCCAGCAGCGCACCCGGGACTACTAATGAAAAACTGTTTTTT. Protein sequence: CASSAPGTTNEKLFF. The whole variable domain, filled in from reference TRBV11-2 and TRBJ1-4, reads EAGVAQSPRYKIIEKRQSVAFWCNPISGHATLYWYQQILGQGPKLLIQFQNNGVVDDSQLPKDRFSAERLKGVDSTLKIQPAKLEDSAVYLCASSAPGTTNEKLFFGSGTQLSVL.

This clonotype was observed many times. The DNA for the CDR3 is TGTGCCATCAGTGAAGGGGGGCATAGGGACACTGAAGCTTTCTTT. Its protein product is CAISEGGHRDTEAFF. J is TRBJ1-1 and V is TRBV10-3; tentative D call: TRBD1 (6 bases). The V end lost 3 bases, the J end lost 3 bases, and 14 bases lay between the germline ends. Germline CDR1 is ENHRY and CDR2 is SYGVKD. The CDR3 has 15 residues.